This T cell receptor (beta chain) was captured by sequencing in a study of regulatory T cells in long-lasting Graves disease. This clonotype was picked up a small number of times. Its specificity is unknown. The CDR3 consists of 16 residues. V was clipped by 3 bases and J by 5 bases, with 19 bases between them. CDR1 and CDR2 (germline): LNHDA, SQIVND (reference sequence). Study-wide points: It is possible that accuracy was reduced by the small size of the sample.

Sample time point: newly diagnosed GD, antithyroid drugs for less than 3 months. The TCR library was made from RNA extracted from PBMCs. Construction of TCR beta libraries relied on iRepertoire HTBI primers and on Arm-PCR targeting CDR3 regions. TCRdb ran MiXCR on the multiplex PCR reads and lists one entry per CDR3 protein. This sample has hundreds of thousands of distinct CDR3 sequences, with 15% to 20% found just once. The data were also submitted as part of a second study, on T cells in Graves' hyperthyroidism and ophthalmopathy. That study reports: Researchers ran a first-round RT-PCR on the TCR CDR3 using the HTBI primer set.

The chain couples TRBV19 to TRBJ2-5; D is perhaps TRBD2 (5 bases). The source of this sequence is a woman in her twenties or thirties with Graves disease. Here the sequenced sample was peripheral blood mononuclear cells (PBMCs), taken at new diagnosis, from a patient treated with antithyroid drugs. DNA of the CDR3: TGTGCCAGTAGTATCCCCCCTCGGACCGGGGAGGAGACCCAGTACTTC. Amino acid sequence: CASSIPPRTGEETQYF.